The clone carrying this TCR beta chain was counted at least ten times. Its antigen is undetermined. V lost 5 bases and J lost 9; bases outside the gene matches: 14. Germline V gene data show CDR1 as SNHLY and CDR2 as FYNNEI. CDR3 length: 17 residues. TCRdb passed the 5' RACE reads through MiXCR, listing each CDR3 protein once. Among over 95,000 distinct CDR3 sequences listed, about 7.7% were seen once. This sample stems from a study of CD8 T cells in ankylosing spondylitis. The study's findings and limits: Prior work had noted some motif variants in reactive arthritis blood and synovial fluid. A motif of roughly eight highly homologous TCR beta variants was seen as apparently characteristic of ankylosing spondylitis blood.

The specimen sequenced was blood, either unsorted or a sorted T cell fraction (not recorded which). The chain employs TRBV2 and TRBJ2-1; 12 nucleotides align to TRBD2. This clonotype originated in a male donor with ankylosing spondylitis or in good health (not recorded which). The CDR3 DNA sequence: TGTGCCAGCAGTCCCTTCCTACTAGCGGGGGGAAACATTGAGCAGTTCTTC. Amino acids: CASSPFLLAGGNIEQFF.